These 22 T cell receptor beta chains share one sample of origin, sequenced in a study of monozygotic twins with cystic fibrosis. Clones were read by immunoSEQ multiplex PCR, and TCRdb kept only the in-frame ones, dropping some. The sample lists about 20,000 clones; around 96% were seen once. The sequencing input was blood. These receptors came from a girl aged 2 to 10 with cystic fibrosis.

A word on this clone: An end of the junction does not agree with germline; a read error may underlie this. The chain couples TRBV28 to TRBJ2-7; D gene ambiguous. The CDR3 has 12 residues. CDR1 and CDR2 (germline): MDHEN, SYDVKM. In DNA, the CDR3 is TGTGCCAGCAGTTTAATCTCCCACGAGCAGTACTTC. Its translation: CASSLISHEQYF.

This clone has a single count. The V call is TRBV19, the J call TRBJ1-2; 9 nucleotides match TRBD1. J lost 4 bases, V lost 1 base, and 13 bases had no gene match. CDR1 is LNHDA and CDR2 is SQIVND in the germline V gene (reference sequence). This CDR3 comprises 18 residues. CDR3 protein: CASSIGVSNRGRVYGYTF. The CDR3 nucleotides are TGTGCCAGTAGTATAGGGGTTTCCAACAGGGGGCGCGTCTATGGCTACACCTTC.

The rearrangement links TRBV4-3 to TRBJ1-2; D gene ambiguous. Trimming took 0 bases from V and 2 from J, leaving 7 bases between them. The CDR3 consists of 14 residues. Germline CDR1 is LGHNA and CDR2 is YSLEER. The CDR3 region is CASSQDRANYGYTF. In nucleotides, the CDR3 is TGCGCCAGCAGCCAAGATCGGGCCAACTATGGCTACACCTTC.

The chain links TRBV28 to TRBJ1-4, with 12 positions matching TRBD1. This CDR3 comprises 15 residues. Germline values: CDR1 MDHEN, CDR2 SYDVKM. The junction had 2 bases not matched to a gene; V was cut back by 6 bases and J by 3 bases. The CDR3 protein is CASRGQGAANEKLFF. The CDR3 nucleotides are TGTGCCAGCAGGGGACAGGGGGCCGCTAATGAAAAACTGTTTTTT. Looking up the rest from reference TRBV28 and TRBJ1-4 gives the full variable domain: DVKVTQSSRYLVKRTGEKVFLECVQDMDHENMFWYRQDPGLGLRLIYFSYDVKMKEKGDIPEGYSVSREKKERFSLILESASTNQTSMYLCASRGQGAANEKLFFGSGTQLSVL.

This clone was recorded once. The chain uses TRBV13 and TRBJ1-2; D call uncertain. CDR3 length: 13 residues. Trimming took 5 bases from V and 8 from J, leaving 15 bases between them. CDR1 PRHDT and CDR2 FYEKMQ come from the germline V gene (reference sequence). The CDR3 DNA reads as TGTGCCAGCAGCCCCGAGACTGCTATGGGCTACACCTTC. Protein sequence: CASSPETAMGYTF.

This chain joins TRBV6-6 and TRBJ2-5, with D perhaps TRBD2 (5 bases). The CDR3 spans 15 residues. The ends were cut back, 2 bases at V and 4 bases at J, with 14 bases in the middle. Germline CDR1 MNHNY, CDR2 SVGAGI (reference sequence). Here the CDR3 reads CASSYRGARGETQYF. CDR3 nucleotides: TGTGCCAGCAGTTACCGTGGCGCCCGGGGAGAGACCCAGTACTTC.

This clone was found once. This CDR3 reads CASSSSDRFTEAFF. DNA of the CDR3: TGTGCCAGCAGCTCATCTGACAGGTTCACTGAAGCTTTCTTT. The V call is TRBV7-9, the J call TRBJ1-1; D may be TRBD1 (6 bases). Germline CDR1 SEHNR, CDR2 FQNEAQ (reference sequence). This CDR3 spans 14 amino acids. The ends were cut back, 4 bases at V and 4 bases at J, with 13 bases in the middle.

The V gene is TRBV11-2, the J gene TRBJ1-2; the match to TRBD1 covers 9 bases. Germline V gene sequence: CDR1 SGHAT, CDR2 FQNNGV. The CDR3 loop spans 14 amino acids. V shed 4 bases and J 5 bases; nucleotides not matched to a gene: 5. CDR3 coding DNA: TGTGCCAGCAGCTATACAGGGGGCGGTTATGGCTACACCTTC. This codes for CASSYTGGGYGYTF.

The rearrangement joins TRBV5-4 to TRBJ1-2, with 10 bases fitting TRBD1. Germline loops: CDR1 SGHNT, CDR2 YYREEE (reference sequence). Losses at the gene ends were 3 bases for V and 8 bases for J; bases not matched to a gene: 10. The CDR3 consists of 15 residues. The CDR3 sequence is CASSSQMTGGLGYTF. The CDR3 nucleotides are TGTGCCAGCAGCTCCCAGATGACAGGGGGCTTGGGCTACACCTTC.

This chain joins TRBV2 and TRBJ2-6; 7 bases match TRBD1. V dropped 5 bases and J dropped 2; count of bases not matched to a gene: 3. Germline assignment: CDR1 SNHLY and CDR2 FYNNEI. The CDR3 contains 15 residues. CDR3 region: CASSLDRAGANVLTF. CDR3 DNA sequence: TGTGCCAGCAGTCTAGACAGGGCTGGGGCCAACGTCCTGACTTTC.

The chain recombines TRBV4-3 with TRBJ2-5; TRBD1 matches 8 bases. Germline V CDR1 and CDR2: LGHNA, YSLEER. The CDR3 is made up of 15 amino acids. V lost 1 base and J lost 5; bases outside the gene matches: 6. This CDR3 is CASSQVTGGWETQYF. Written as DNA, the CDR3 is TGCGCCAGCAGCCAAGTAACAGGGGGATGGGAGACCCAGTACTTC.

V usage is TRBV2 and J usage is TRBJ1-6; D ambiguous. The CDR3 contains 15 residues. The germline V gene has CDR1 SNHLY and CDR2 FYNNEI. Trimming pared 7 bases from V and 3 bases from J, leaving 13 bases between. DNA of the CDR3: TGTGCCAGCAATCTTGACGGACTCTATAATTCACCCCTCCACTTT. The encoded protein is CASNLDGLYNSPLHF.

The J gene is TRBJ1-1, the V gene TRBV6-1, with D uncertain. CDR1 MNHNS and CDR2 SASEGT come from the germline V gene. This CDR3 is 12 amino acids long. Trimming took 1 base from V and 4 from J, leaving 4 bases between them. The DNA of the CDR3 is TGTGCCAGCAGTGAAGGATTCACTGAAGCTTTCTTT. Translated, it gives CASSEGFTEAFF.

The rearrangement links TRBV30 to TRBJ1-6; 10 bases fit TRBD1. J lost 4 bases, V lost 0 bases, and 15 bases had no gene match. CDR3 size: 20 residues. Germline V gene data show CDR1 as GTSNPN and CDR2 as SVGIG (reference sequence). The CDR3 loop reads CAWSVVRTGGSLGYNSPLHF. DNA of the CDR3: TGTGCCTGGAGTGTAGTCCGGACAGGGGGTTCCCTAGGTTATAATTCACCCCTCCACTTT.

The chain recombines TRBV7-9 with TRBJ2-7, with TRBD2 matching over 9 bases. Germline lookup yields CDR1 SEHNR and CDR2 FQNEAQ (reference sequence). This CDR3 spans 16 amino acids. V lost 8 bases, J lost 2 bases, and 13 bases stayed unmatched. The CDR3 sequence is CASVLAGTDLTYEQYF. In DNA, the CDR3 is TGTGCCAGCGTCCTAGCGGGGACCGACCTAACCTACGAGCAGTACTTC.

CDR3 bases: TGTGCCAGCAGTTGGGTCAGGGGGGATGGCTACACCTTC. This encodes CASSWVRGDGYTF. The rearrangement uses TRBV6-5 and TRBJ1-2; 7 bases are shared with TRBD1. Germline-derived CDR1 and CDR2 are MNHEY and SVGAGI. V lost 4 bases and J lost 6; bases outside the gene matches: 5. The CDR3 runs to 13 residues.

This rearrangement joins TRBV5-6 to TRBJ1-4; TRBD1 is a possible D gene (5 bases). This CDR3 contains 16 residues. Per germline, CDR1 SGHDT and CDR2 YYEEEE. The ends were cut back, 0 bases at V and 5 bases at J, with 14 bases in the middle. This CDR3 is CASSLGHGGGNEKLFF. The CDR3 DNA sequence: TGTGCCAGCAGCTTGGGACATGGGGGAGGAAATGAAAAACTGTTTTTT.

The chain links TRBV10-3 to TRBJ2-5; no clear D gene. This CDR3 has 15 residues. Germline V lookup: CDR1 ENHRY, CDR2 SYGVKD. Trimming stripped 2 bases from V and 1 base from J, with 11 bases between. The CDR3 nucleotides are TGTGCCATCAGTGAGGTTGTCGGCCTCCAAGAGACCCAGTACTTC. It translates to CAISEVVGLQETQYF.

This chain connects TRBV19 to TRBJ1-1; weak D call: TRBD1 (5 bases). The ends were cut back, 7 bases at V and 5 bases at J, with 20 bases in the middle. Per germline, CDR1 LNHDA and CDR2 SQIVND (reference sequence). The CDR3 runs to 15 residues. The DNA of the CDR3 is TGTGCCAGTACCGGAGACAGACTCTGGCGAACTGAAGCTTTCTTT. It translates to CASTGDRLWRTEAFF. Complete variable domain (other parts from reference TRBV19 and TRBJ1-1): DGGITQSPKYLFRKEGQNVTLSCEQNLNHDAMYWYRQDPGQGLRLIYYSQIVNDFQKGDIAEGYSVSREKKESFPLTVTSAQKNPTAFYLCASTGDRLWRTEAFFGQGTRLTVV.

The chain carries TRBV25-1 and TRBJ2-7; D possibly corresponds to TRBD2 (7 bases). Germline V CDR1 and CDR2: MGHDK, SYGVNS. Trimming removed 7 bases from V and 4 bases from J, with 20 bases in between. The CDR3 spans 15 residues. Written as DNA, the CDR3 is TGTGCCAGCATGAACGGGGGGCCTGAAGTTTACGAGCAGTACTTC. Its translation: CASMNGGPEVYEQYF.

The chain joins TRBV5-1 to TRBJ1-2; 7 positions match TRBD1. The ends lost 4 bases at V and 5 bases at J; junction bases unmatched: 2. The CDR3 spans 12 residues. Germline V gene sequence: CDR1 SGHRS, CDR2 YFSETQ. CDR3 protein: CASSGQEYGYTF. The CDR3 nucleotides read TGCGCCAGCAGCGGACAGGAGTATGGCTACACCTTC.

This chain's CDR3 is CASSYSPSWQPQHF. CDR3 in DNA: TGTGCCAGCAGTTACTCACCCTCATGGCAGCCCCAGCATTTT. The chain employs TRBV6-5 and TRBJ1-5; no clear D gene. Germline V gene sequence: CDR1 MNHEY, CDR2 SVGAGI. The germline V and J ends were trimmed by 0 bases and 7 bases, with 10 bases remaining between them. The CDR3 is 14 residues long.